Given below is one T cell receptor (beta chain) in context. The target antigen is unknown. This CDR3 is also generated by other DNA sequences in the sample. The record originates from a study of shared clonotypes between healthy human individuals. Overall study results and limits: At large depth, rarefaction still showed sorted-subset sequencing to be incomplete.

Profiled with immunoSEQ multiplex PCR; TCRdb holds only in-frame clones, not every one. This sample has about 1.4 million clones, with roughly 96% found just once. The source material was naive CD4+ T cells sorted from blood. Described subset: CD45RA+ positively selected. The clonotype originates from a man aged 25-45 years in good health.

The chain's CDR3 is CASSLSTEAFF. The DNA for the CDR3 is TGTGCCAGCAGCTTATCCACTGAAGCTTTCTTT. This chain joins TRBV7-9 and TRBJ1-1; no reliable D call. Per germline, CDR1 SEHNR and CDR2 FQNEAQ (reference sequence). CDR3 length: 11 amino acids. The V gene lost 2 bases and the J gene lost 4 bases, with 2 bases spanning the gap. Drawing the rest from reference TRBV7-9 and TRBJ1-1, the complete variable domain is DTGVSQNPRHKITKRGQNVTFRCDPISEHNRLYWYRQTLGQGPEFLTYFQNEAQLEKSRLLSDRFSAERPKGSFSTLEIQRTEQGDSAMYLCASSLSTEAFFGQGTRLTVV.